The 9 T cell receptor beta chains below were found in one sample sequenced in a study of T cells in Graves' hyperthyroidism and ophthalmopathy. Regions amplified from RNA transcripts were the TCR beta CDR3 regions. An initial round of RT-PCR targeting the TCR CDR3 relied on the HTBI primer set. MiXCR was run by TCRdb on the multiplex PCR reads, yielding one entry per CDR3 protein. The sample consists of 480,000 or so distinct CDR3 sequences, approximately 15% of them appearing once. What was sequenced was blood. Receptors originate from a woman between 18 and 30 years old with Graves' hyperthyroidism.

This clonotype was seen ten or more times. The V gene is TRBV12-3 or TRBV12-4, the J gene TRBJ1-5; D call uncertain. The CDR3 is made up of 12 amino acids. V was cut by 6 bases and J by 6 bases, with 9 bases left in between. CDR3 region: CASSPAGQPQHF. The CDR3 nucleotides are TGTGCCAGCAGCCCGGCGGGTCAGCCCCAGCATTTT.

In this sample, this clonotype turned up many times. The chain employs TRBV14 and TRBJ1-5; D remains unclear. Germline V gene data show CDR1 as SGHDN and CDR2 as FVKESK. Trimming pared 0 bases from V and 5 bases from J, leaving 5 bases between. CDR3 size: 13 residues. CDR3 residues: CASSQDIDQPQHF. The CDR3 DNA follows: TGTGCCAGCAGCCAAGACATAGATCAGCCCCAGCATTTT. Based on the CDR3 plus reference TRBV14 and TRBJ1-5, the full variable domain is EAGVTQFPSHSVIEKGQTVTLRCDPISGHDNLYWYRRVMGKEIKFLLHFVKESKQDESGMPNNRFLAERTGGTYSTLKVQPAELEDSGVYFCASSQDIDQPQHFGDGTRLSIL.

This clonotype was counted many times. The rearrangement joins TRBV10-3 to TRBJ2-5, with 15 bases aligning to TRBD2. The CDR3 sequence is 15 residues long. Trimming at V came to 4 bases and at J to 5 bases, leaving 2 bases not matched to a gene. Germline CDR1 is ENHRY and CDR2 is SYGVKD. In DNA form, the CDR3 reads TGTGCCATCAGTGTTGGACTAGCGGGAGGGGAGACCCAGTACTTC. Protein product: CAISVGLAGGETQYF.

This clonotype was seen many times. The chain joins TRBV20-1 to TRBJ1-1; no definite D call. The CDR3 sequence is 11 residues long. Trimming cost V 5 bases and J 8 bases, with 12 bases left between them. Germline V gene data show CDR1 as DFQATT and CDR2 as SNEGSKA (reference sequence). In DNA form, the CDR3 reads TGCAGTGCTCCCCTCGGACCCGAAGCTTTCTTT. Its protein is CSAPLGPEAFF.

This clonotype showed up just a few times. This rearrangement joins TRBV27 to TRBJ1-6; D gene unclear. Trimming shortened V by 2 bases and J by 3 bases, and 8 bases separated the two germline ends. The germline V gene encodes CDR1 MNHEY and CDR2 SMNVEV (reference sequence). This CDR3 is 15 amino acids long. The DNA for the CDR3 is TGTGCCAGCAGTTTAGCCCACTTCTATAATTCACCCCTCCACTTT. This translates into CASSLAHFYNSPLHF.

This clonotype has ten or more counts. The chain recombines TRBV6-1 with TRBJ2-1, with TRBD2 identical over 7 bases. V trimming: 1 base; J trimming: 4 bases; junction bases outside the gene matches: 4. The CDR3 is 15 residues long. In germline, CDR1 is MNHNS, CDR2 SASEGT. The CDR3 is CASSEVAGVYNEQFF. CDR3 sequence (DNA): TGTGCCAGCAGTGAAGTGGCGGGAGTGTACAATGAGCAGTTCTTC.

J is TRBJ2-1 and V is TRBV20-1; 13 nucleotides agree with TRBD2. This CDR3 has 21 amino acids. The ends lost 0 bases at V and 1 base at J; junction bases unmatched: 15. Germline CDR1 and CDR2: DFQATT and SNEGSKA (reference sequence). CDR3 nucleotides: TGCAGTGCTAGAGATCCATTCAGACTAGCGGGAGGTTTAGGGTCCTACAATGAGCAGTTCTTC. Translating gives CSARDPFRLAGGLGSYNEQFF.

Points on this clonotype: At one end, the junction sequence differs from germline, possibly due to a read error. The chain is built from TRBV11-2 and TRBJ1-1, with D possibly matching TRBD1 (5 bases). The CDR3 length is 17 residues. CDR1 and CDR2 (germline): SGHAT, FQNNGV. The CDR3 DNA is TGTGCCAACAGCTTGTATTTTTACGGGACTAGTAGCACTGAAGCTTTCTTT. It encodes CANSLYFYGTSSTEAFF.

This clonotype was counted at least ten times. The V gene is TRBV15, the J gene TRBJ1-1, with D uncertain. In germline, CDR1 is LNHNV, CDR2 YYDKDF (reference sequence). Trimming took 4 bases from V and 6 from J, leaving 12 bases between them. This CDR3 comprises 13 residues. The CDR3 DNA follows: TGTGCCACCAGCACAGACGGGTGGGCTGAAGCTTTCTTT. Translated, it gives CATSTDGWAEAFF.